This T cell receptor (beta chain) was recovered during a study of cytomegalovirus exposure and HLA in healthy donors. Points from the study as a whole: As a later analysis revealed, most CMV-associated TCR beta chains appeared HLA-restricted. Confirmation in vitro established that a few CMV-associated chains were specific for CMV antigens. For most TCR beta V segments, an earlier analysis put the productive rate at about 87% or about 30% of the time.

The study ran its PCR with 60 Vbeta and 13 Jbeta primers. Produced via immunoSEQ multiplex PCR; TCRdb's table is partial and in-frame only. The table has 78,000 or so clones, around 60% seen once. About this clone: Its antigen is not identified.

V shed 5 bases and J shed 6 bases, with 14 bases lying between them. Germline-derived CDR1 and CDR2 are SGHRS and YFSETQ. The CDR3 sequence is 14 residues long. The chain joins TRBV5-1 to TRBJ2-2, with a weak D call TRBD2 (5 bases). The sample comprised PBMCs. The clonotype comes from a male donor in good health and CMV-seropositive. In DNA, the CDR3 is TGCGCCAGCAGGTTCCAGGAGGCGGCCGGGGAGCTGTTTTTT. Its protein product is CASRFQEAAGELFF.